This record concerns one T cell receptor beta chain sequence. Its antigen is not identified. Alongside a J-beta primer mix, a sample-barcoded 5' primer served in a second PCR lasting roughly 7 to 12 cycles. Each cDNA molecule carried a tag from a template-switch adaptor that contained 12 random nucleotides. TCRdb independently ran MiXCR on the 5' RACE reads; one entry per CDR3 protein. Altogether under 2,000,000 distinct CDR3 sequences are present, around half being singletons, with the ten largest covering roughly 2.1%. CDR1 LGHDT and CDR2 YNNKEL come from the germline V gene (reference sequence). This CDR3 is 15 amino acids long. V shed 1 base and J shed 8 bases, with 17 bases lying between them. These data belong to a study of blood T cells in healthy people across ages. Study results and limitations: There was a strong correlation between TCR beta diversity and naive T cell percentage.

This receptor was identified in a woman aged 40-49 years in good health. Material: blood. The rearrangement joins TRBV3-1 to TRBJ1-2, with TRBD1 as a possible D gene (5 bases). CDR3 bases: TGTGCCAGCAGCCAAGGAGGGGCCGGACGGCGGGGCTACACCTTC. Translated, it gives CASSQGGAGRRGYTF.